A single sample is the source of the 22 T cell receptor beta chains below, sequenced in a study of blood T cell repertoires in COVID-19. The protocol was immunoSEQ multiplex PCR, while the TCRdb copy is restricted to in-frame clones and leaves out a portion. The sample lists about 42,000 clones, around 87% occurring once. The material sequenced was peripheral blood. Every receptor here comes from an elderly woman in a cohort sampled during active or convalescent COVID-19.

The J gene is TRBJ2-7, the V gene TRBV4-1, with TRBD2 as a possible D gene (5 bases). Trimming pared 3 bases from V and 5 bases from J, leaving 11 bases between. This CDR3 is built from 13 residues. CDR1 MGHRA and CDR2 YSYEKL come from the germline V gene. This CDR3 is CASSHIGENEQYF. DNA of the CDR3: TGCGCCAGCAGCCACATCGGGGAGAACGAGCAGTACTTC.

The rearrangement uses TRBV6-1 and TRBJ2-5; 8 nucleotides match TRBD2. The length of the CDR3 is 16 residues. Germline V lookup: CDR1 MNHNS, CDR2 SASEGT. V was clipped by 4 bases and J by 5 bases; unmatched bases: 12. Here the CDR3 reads CASSVWGGRGEETQYF. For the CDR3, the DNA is TGTGCCAGCAGTGTTTGGGGAGGGCGGGGGGAGGAGACCCAGTACTTC.

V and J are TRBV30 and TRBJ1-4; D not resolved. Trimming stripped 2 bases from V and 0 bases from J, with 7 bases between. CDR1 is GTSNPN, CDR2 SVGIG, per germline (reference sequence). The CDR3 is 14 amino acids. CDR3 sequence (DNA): TGTGCCTGGAGTATCTGGCCAACTAATGAAAAACTGTTTTTT. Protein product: CAWSIWPTNEKLFF.

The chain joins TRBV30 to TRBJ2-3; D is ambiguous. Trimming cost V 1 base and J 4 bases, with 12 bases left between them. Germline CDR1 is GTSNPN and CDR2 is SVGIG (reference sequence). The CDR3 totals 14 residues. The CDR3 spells CAWSGPSKADTQYF. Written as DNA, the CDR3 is TGTGCCTGGAGTGGCCCTAGTAAGGCAGATACGCAGTATTTT.

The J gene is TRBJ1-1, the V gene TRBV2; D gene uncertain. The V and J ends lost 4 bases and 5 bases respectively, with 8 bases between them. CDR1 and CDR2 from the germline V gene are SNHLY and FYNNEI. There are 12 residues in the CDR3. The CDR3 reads CASSAYWTEAFF. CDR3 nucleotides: TGTGCCAGCAGTGCTTACTGGACTGAAGCTTTCTTT.

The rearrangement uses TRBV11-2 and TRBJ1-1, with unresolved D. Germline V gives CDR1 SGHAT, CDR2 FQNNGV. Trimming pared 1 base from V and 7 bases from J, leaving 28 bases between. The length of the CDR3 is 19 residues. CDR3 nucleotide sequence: TGTGCCAGCAGCTTAGCGAGGAGGTGGGGAATCGAAGGGTACGGTGAAGCTTTCTTT. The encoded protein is CASSLARRWGIEGYGEAFF.

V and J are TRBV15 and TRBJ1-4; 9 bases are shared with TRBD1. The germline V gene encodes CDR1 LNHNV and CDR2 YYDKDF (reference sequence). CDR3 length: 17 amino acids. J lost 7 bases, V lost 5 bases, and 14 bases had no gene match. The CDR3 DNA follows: TGTGCCACCAGCCAAGGACGGGACAGGGTCTTAAGTGAAAAACTGTTTTTT. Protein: CATSQGRDRVLSEKLFF. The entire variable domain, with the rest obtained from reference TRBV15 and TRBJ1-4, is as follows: DAMVIQNPRYQVTQFGKPVTLSCSQTLNHNVMYWYQQKSSQAPKLLFHYYDKDFNNEADTPDNFQSRRPNTSFCFLDIRSPGLGDTAMYLCATSQGRDRVLSEKLFFGSGTQLSVL.

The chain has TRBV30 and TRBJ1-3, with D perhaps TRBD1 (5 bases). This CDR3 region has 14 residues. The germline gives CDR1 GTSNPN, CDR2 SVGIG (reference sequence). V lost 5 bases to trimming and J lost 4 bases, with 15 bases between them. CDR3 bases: TGTGCCTGGGCCGTTGGGGCTATAGGAAACACCATATATTTT. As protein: CAWAVGAIGNTIYF. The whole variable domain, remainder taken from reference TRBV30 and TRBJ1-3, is SQTIHQWPATLVQPVGSPLSLECTVEGTSNPNLYWYRQAAGRGLQLLFYSVGIGQISSEVPQNLSASRPQDRQFILSSKKLLLSDSGFYLCAWAVGAIGNTIYFGEGSWLTVV.

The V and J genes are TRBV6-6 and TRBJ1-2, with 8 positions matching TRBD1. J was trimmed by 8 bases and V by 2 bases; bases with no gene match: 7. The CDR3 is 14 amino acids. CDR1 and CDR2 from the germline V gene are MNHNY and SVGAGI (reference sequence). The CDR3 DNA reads TGTGCCAGCAGTTACGTCCAGGGGGCGAAAGGCTACACCTTC. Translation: CASSYVQGAKGYTF.

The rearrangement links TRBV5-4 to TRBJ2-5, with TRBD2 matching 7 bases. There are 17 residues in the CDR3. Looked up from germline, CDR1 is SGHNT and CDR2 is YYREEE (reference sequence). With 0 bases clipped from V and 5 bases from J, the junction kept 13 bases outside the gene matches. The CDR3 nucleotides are TGTGCCAGCAGCTTGGCATTGACGGGGGGAGGAGGGGAGACCCAGTACTTC. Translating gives CASSLALTGGGGETQYF.

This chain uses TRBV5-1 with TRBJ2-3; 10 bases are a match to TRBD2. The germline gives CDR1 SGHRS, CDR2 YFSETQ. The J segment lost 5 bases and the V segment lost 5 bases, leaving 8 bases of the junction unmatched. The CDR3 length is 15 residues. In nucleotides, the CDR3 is TGCGCCAGCAGTTTTACTAGCGGGGTCGGAGATACGCAGTATTTT. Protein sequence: CASSFTSGVGDTQYF.

Here the CDR3 DNA reads TGTGCCAGCAGTTTCAACAGGGATTCTAATGAGCAGTTCTTC. Protein: CASSFNRDSNEQFF. This rearrangement joins TRBV6-5 to TRBJ2-1; tentatively, D is TRBD1 (6 bases). This CDR3 comprises 14 residues. The germline CDR1 and CDR2 sequences are MNHEY and SVGAGI. The V end was cut by 4 bases, the J end by 7 bases, with 14 bases between.

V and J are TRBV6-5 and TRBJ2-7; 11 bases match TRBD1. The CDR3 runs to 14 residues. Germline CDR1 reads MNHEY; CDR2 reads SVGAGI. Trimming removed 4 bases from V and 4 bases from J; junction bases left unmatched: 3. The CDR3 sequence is CASSWDRGTYEQYF. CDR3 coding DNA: TGTGCCAGCAGTTGGGACAGGGGGACATACGAGCAGTACTTC.

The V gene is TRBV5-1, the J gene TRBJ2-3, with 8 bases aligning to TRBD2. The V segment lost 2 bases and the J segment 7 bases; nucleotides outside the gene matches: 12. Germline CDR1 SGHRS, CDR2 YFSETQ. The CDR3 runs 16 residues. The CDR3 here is CASSFGLAGGRNTQYF. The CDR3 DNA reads TGCGCCAGCAGCTTCGGTCTGGCGGGGGGCAGAAATACGCAGTATTTT.

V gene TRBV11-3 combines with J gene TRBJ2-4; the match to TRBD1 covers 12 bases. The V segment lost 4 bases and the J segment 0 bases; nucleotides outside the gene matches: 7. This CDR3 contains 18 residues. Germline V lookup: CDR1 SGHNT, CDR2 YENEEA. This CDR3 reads CASSSGTGGSIAKNIQYF. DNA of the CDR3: TGTGCCAGCAGCTCCGGGACAGGGGGCTCTATAGCCAAAAACATTCAGTACTTC.

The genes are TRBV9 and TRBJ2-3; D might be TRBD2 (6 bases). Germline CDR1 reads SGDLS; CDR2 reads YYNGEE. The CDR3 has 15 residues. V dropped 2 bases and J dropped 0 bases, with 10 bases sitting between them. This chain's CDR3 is CASSVEGTSTDTQYF. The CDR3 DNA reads TGTGCCAGCAGCGTTGAGGGGACTAGCACAGATACGCAGTATTTT.

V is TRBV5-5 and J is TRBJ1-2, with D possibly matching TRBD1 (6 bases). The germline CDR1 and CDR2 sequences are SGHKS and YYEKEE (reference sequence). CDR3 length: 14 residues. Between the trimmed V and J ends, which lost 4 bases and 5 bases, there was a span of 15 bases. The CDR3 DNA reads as TGTGCCAGCAGCCCTGGGGACACCCAGTATGGCTACACCTTC. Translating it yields CASSPGDTQYGYTF.

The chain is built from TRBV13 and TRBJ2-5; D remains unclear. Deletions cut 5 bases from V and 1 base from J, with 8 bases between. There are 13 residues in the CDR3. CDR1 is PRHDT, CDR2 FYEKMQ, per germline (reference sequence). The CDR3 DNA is TGTGCCAGCAGCCGCGATAGCCAAGAGACCCAGTACTTC. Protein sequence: CASSRDSQETQYF.

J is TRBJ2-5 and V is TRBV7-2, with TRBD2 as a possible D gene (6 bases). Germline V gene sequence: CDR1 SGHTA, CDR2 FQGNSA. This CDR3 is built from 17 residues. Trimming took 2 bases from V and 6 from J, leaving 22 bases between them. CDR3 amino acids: CASSLMVSAGLGKTQYF. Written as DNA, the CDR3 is TGTGCCAGCAGCTTAATGGTCTCGGCGGGGCTTGGGAAGACCCAGTACTTC.

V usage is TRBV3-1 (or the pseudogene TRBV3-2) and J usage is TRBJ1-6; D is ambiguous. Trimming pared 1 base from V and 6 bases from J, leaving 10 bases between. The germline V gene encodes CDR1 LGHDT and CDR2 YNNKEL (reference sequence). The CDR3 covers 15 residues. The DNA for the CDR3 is TGTGCCAGCAGCCAAGGGCCAGAATCTAATTCACCCCTCCACTTT. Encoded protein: CASSQGPESNSPLHF.

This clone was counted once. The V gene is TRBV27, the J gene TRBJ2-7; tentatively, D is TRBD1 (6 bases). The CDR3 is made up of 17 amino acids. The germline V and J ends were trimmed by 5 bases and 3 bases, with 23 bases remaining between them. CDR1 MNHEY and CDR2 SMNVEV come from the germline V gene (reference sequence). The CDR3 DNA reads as TGTGCCAGCAGTCCTACTTCCGGTGCAGGGGTCCTCTACGAGCAGTACTTC. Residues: CASSPTSGAGVLYEQYF.

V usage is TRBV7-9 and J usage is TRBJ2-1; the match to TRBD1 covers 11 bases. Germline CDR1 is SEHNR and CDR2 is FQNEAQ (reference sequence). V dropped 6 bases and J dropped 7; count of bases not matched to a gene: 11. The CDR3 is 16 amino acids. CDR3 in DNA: TGTGCCAGCAGTCCTAAAACCGGGACAGGGGGAAATGAGCAGTTCTTC. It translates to CASSPKTGTGGNEQFF.